Detailed here is one T cell receptor beta chain. Its matching antigen is unknown. TCRdb's copy holds only in-frame clones and misses some; the assay was immunoSEQ multiplex PCR. The sample includes more than 45,000 clones, approximately 86% of them seen just once. The ends were cut back, 4 bases at V and 8 bases at J, with 14 bases in the middle. This CDR3 spans 14 amino acids. CDR1 LNHDA and CDR2 SQIVND come from the germline V gene (reference sequence). This record comes from a study of OX40 agonist ivuxolimab in advanced cancers. Study-wide findings and caveats: At 0.1-3.0 mg/kg, partial responders had clonal expansion among the lowest observed.

This sample comprised CD4+ or CD8+ T cells sorted from blood, obtained in a trial of the OX40 agonist ivuxolimab. The chain joins TRBV19 to TRBJ1-4, with D maybe TRBD1 (6 bases). The sequence was collected from an adult with an advanced solid tumor such as melanoma, head and neck, liver or kidney cancer. The chain's CDR3 is CASSSYRASEKLFF. CDR3 sequence (DNA): TGTGCCAGTAGTAGCTACAGGGCTAGCGAAAAACTGTTTTTT.